This T cell receptor beta chain was documented in a study of T cell responses to AZD1222 COVID-19 vaccine. Concerning this clone: Its matching antigen is unknown.

Broader study findings: Spike-specific TCR breadth and depth rose after two AZD1222 doses. Across the whole spike, CD4 TCRs peaked at regions 160-218 and 743-854.

Sequencing was performed with immunoSEQ multiplex PCR; in TCRdb, only in-frame clones are kept and a portion is missing. This sample has more than 110,000 clones, with around 89% found just once. Per the germline V gene, CDR1 is SGHTA and CDR2 is FQGNSA. V was cut by 5 bases and J by 7 bases, with 14 bases left in between. This CDR3 contains 14 residues. Whether given at about 4 or about 12 weeks, second doses were pooled. Specimen: peripheral blood, collected 28 days after the second AZD1222 dose. The V gene is TRBV7-2, the J gene TRBJ2-2; D uncertain. The origin of this receptor is an adult who received the AZD1222 COVID-19 vaccine. The CDR3 region is CASSPVTYNGELFF. The CDR3 DNA follows: TGTGCCAGCAGCCCGGTGACCTACAACGGGGAGCTGTTTTTT. Based on the CDR3 plus reference TRBV7-2 and TRBJ2-2, the full variable domain is GAGVSQSPSNKVTEKGKDVELRCDPISGHTALYWYRQSLGQGLEFLIYFQGNSAPDKSGLPSDRFSAERTGGSVSTLTIQRTQQEDSAVYLCASSPVTYNGELFFGEGSRLTVL.